The source of this TCR beta chain is a study of CD8 T cells in Susac syndrome. Roughly 0.5 to 1 ug RNA was reverse transcribed with random hexamers. TCRdb re-derived calls from the immunoSEQ multiplex PCR reads in MiXCR, one entry per CDR3 protein. The sample consists of 150,000 to 200,000 distinct CDR3 sequences, roughly 94% of them appearing once. Source material: CD4+ T cells from PBMCs. The clonotype comes from a human donor with multiple sclerosis.

DNA of the CDR3: TGTGCCAGCAGAAAGGGGGACAGGGGAGGGAAACTGTTTTTT. Translation: CASRKGDRGGKLFF. V is TRBV27 and J is TRBJ1-4, with 10 bases that match TRBD1. This CDR3 contains 14 residues. After removal of 6 bases from V and 11 bases from J, the junction contained 9 bases not matched to a gene. Per the germline V gene, CDR1 is MNHEY and CDR2 is SMNVEV (reference sequence). The full variable domain, in which reference TRBV27 and TRBJ1-4 provide the parts outside the CDR3, is EAQVTQNPRYLITVTGKKLTVTCSQNMNHEYMSWYRQDPGLGLRQIYYSMNVEVTDKGDVPEGYKVSRKEKRNFPLILESPSPNQTSLYFCASRKGDRGGKLFFGSGTQLSVL.